The sequence of this TCR beta chain was determined in a study of shared clonotypes between healthy human individuals. General study results and limits: The donor pool, a small one, limited the genetic and exposure-history diversity represented. The study generally estimated greater richness for naive than memory subsets.

Germline assignment: CDR1 SGDLS and CDR2 YYNGEE. The CDR3 runs 15 residues. V gave up 3 bases and J gave up 0 bases, with 10 bases separating them. Concerning this clone: Its target is unknown.

Using immunoSEQ multiplex PCR, the repertoire was profiled, and TCRdb retains in-frame clones only, with some absent. The top ten clones hold around a third of a sample with 650,000 to 700,000 clones, about 90% of them seen once. Participating donors were healthy, HIV-negative adults free of recent acute infections or vaccinations. V is TRBV9 and J is TRBJ2-1; D gene ambiguous. This receptor was identified in a man aged 18-30 years in good health. Some clones in this sample may be carry-over from other donors' samples. Sequencing was carried out using memory CD8+ T cells from PBMCs. Subset defined: CD45RO+ cells pooled with CCR7-negative TemRA cells. The CDR3 here is CASSAGRRSYNEQFF. CDR3 bases: TGTGCCAGCAGCGCAGGACGTCGCTCCTACAATGAGCAGTTCTTC.